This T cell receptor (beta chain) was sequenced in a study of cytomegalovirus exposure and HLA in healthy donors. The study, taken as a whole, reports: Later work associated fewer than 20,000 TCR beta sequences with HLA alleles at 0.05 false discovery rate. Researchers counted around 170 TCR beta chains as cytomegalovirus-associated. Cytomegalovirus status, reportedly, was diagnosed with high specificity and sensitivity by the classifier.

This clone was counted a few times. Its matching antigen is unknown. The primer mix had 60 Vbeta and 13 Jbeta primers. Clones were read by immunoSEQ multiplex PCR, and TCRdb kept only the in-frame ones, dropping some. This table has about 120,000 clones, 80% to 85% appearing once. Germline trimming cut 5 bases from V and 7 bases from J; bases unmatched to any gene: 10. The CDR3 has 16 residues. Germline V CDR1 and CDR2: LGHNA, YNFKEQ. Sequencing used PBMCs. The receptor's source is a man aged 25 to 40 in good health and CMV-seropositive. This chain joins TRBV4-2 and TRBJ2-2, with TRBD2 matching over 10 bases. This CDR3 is CASSFSGRAEGGELFF. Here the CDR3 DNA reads TGTGCCAGCAGCTTCAGCGGGAGGGCCGAGGGCGGGGAGCTGTTTTTT.